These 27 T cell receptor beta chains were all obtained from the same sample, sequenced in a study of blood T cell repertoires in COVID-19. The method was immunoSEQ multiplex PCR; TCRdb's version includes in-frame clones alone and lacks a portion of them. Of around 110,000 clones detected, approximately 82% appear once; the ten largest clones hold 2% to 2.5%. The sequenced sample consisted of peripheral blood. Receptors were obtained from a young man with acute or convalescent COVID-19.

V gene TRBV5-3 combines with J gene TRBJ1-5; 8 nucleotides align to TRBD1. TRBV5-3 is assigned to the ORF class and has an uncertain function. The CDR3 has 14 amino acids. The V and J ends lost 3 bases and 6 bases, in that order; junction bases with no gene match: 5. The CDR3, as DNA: TGTGCCAGAAGCTCAGGACAGGGCGGTCAGCCCCAGCATTTT. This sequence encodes CARSSGQGGQPQHF.

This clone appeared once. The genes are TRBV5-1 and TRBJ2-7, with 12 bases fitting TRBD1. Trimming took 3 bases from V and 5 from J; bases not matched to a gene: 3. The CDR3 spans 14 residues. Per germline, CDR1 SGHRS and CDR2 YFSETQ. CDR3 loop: CASSSGTGGNEQYV. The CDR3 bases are TGCGCCAGCAGCTCCGGGACAGGGGGCAACGAGCAGTACGTC.

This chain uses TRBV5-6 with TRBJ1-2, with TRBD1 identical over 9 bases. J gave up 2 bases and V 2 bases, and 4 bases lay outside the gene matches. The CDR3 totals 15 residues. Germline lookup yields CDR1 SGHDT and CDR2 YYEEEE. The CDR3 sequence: CASSFPGQGNYGYTF. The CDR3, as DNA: TGTGCCAGCAGCTTTCCCGGACAGGGGAACTATGGCTACACCTTC.

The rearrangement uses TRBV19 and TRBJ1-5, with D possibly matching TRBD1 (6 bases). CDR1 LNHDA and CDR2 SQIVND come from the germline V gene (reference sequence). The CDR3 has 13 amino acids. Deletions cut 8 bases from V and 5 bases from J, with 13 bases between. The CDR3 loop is CASAVQGHQPQHF. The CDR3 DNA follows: TGTGCCAGTGCGGTACAGGGACATCAGCCCCAGCATTTT.

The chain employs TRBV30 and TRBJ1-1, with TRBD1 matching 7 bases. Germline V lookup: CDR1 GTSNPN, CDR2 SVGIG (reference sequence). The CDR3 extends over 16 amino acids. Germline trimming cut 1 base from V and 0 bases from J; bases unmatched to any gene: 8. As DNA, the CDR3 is TGTGCCTGGAGTGAAGGGACAGTTTTCATGAACACTGAAGCTTTCTTT. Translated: CAWSEGTVFMNTEAFF. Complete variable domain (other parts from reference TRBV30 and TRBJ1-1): SQTIHQWPATLVQPVGSPLSLECTVEGTSNPNLYWYRQAAGRGLQLLFYSVGIGQISSEVPQNLSASRPQDRQFILSSKKLLLSDSGFYLCAWSEGTVFMNTEAFFGQGTRLTVV.

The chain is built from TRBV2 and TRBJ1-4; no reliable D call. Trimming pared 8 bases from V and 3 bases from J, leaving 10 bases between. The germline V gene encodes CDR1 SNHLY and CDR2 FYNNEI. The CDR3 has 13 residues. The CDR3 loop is CASLRRANEKLFF. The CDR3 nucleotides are TGTGCCAGCTTGAGGAGGGCTAATGAAAAACTGTTTTTT.

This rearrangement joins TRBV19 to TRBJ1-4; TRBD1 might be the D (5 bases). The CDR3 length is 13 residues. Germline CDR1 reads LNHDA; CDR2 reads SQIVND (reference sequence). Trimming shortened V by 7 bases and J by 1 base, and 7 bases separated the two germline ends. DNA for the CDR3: TGTGCCAGTAAGCAGGGAACTAATGAAAAACTGTTTTTT. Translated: CASKQGTNEKLFF. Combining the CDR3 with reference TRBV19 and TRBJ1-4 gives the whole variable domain DGGITQSPKYLFRKEGQNVTLSCEQNLNHDAMYWYRQDPGQGLRLIYYSQIVNDFQKGDIAEGYSVSREKKESFPLTVTSAQKNPTAFYLCASKQGTNEKLFFGSGTQLSVL.

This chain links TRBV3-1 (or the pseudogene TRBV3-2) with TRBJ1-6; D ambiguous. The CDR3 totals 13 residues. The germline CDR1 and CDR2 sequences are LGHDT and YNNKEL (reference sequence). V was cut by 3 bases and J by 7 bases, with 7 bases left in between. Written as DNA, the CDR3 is TGTGCCAGCAGCCAGGGCGCAAATTCACCCCTCCACTTT. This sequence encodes CASSQGANSPLHF.

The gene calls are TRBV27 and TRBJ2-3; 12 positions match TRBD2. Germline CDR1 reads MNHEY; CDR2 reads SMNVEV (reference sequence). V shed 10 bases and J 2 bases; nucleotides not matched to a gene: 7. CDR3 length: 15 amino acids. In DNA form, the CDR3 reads TGTGCCACCCGAGGACTAGCGGGGACCACAGATACGCAGTATTTT. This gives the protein CATRGLAGTTDTQYF.

The CDR3 is CASSLERKGYTF. CDR3 nucleotide sequence: TGTGCCAGCAGCTTAGAGCGGAAAGGCTACACCTTC. This chain links TRBV7-9 with TRBJ1-2; D is unclear. CDR3 length: 12 residues. Trimming took off 1 base at V and 8 bases at J, with 8 bases between the two ends. Germline loops: CDR1 SEHNR, CDR2 FQNEAQ (reference sequence).

The CDR3: CASSQDHGGGEQYV. CDR3 nucleotide sequence: TGCGCCAGCAGCCAAGATCACGGGGGTGGCGAGCAGTACGTC. The chain joins TRBV4-1 to TRBJ2-7, with a possible D match to TRBD2 (6 bases). The CDR3 has 14 amino acids. Trimming took off 0 bases at V and 6 bases at J, with 12 bases between the two ends. The germline CDR1 and CDR2 sequences are MGHRA and YSYEKL.

The CDR3 sequence: CATPSGGMDDNEQFF. The CDR3 DNA sequence: TGTGCCACCCCCTCAGGCGGGATGGATGACAATGAGCAGTTCTTC. The chain couples TRBV6-4 to TRBJ2-1; perhaps TRBD2 as D (6 bases). Germline V gene sequence: CDR1 MRHNA, CDR2 SNTAGT. The CDR3 contains 15 residues. V lost 10 bases to trimming and J lost 5 bases, with 21 bases between them.

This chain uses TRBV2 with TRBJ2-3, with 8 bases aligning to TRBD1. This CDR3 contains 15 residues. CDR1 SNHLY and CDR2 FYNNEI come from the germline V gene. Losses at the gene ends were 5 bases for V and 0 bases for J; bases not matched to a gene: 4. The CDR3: CASSQTGASTDTQYF. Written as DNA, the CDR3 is TGTGCCAGCAGTCAGACAGGGGCTAGCACAGATACGCAGTATTTT. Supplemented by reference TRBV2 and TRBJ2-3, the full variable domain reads EPEVTQTPSHQVTQMGQEVILRCVPISNHLYFYWYRQILGQKVEFLVSFYNNEISEKSEIFDDQFSVERPDGSNFTLKIRSTKLEDSAMYFCASSQTGASTDTQYFGPGTRLTVL.

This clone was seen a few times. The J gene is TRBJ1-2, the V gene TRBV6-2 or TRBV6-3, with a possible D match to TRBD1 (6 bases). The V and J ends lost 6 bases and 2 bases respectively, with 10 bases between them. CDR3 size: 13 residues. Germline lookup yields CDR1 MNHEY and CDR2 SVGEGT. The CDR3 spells CASSTGQNYGYTF. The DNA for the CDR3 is TGTGCCAGCAGCACCGGACAGAACTATGGCTACACCTTC.

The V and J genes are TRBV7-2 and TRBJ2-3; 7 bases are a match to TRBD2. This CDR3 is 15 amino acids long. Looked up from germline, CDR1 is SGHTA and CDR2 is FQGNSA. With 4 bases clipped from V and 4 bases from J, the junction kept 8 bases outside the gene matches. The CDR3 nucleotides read TGTGCCAGCAGCTCCCCGACTAGCTCCCCAGATACGCAGTATTTT. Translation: CASSSPTSSPDTQYF. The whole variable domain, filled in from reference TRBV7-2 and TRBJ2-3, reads GAGVSQSPSNKVTEKGKDVELRCDPISGHTALYWYRQSLGQGLEFLIYFQGNSAPDKSGLPSDRFSAERTGGSVSTLTIQRTQQEDSAVYLCASSSPTSSPDTQYFGPGTRLTVL.

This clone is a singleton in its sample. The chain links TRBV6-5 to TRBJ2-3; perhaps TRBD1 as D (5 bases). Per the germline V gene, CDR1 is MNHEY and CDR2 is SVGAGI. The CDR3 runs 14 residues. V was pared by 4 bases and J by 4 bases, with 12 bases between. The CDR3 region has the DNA TGTGCCAGCAGTTTCCGCAGGGTTTCAGATACGCAGTATTTT. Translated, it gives CASSFRRVSDTQYF.

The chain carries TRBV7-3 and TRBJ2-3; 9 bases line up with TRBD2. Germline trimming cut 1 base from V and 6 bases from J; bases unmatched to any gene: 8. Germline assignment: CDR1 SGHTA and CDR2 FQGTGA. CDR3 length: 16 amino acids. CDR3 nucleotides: TGTGCCAGCAGCTTAATGGGACTAGCATCTGGCGATACGCAGTATTTT. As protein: CASSLMGLASGDTQYF. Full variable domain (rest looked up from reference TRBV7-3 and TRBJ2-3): GAGVSQTPSNKVTEKGKYVELRCDPISGHTALYWYRQSLGQGPEFLIYFQGTGAADDSGLPNDRFFAVRPEGSVSTLKIQRTERGDSAVYLCASSLMGLASGDTQYFGPGTRLTVL.

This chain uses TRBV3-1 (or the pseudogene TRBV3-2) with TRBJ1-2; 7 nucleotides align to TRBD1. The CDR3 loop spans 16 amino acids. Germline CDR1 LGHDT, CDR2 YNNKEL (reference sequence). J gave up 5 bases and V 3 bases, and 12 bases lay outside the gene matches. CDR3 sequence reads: CASSHETSTGLYGYTF. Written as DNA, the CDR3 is TGTGCCAGCAGCCATGAAACCTCGACAGGGCTGTATGGCTACACCTTC.

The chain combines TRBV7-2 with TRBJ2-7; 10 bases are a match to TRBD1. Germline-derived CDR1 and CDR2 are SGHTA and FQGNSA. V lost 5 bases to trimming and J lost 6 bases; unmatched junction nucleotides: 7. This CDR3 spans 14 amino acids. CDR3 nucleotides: TGTGCCAGCAGCCCCCGACAGGGGGCGGGCGAGCAGTACTTC. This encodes CASSPRQGAGEQYF.

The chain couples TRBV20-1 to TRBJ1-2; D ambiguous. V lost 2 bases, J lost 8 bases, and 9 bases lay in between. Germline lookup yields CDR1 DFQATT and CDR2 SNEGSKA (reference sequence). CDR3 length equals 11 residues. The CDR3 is CSARSQVGYTF. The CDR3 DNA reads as TGCAGTGCTAGAAGCCAGGTGGGCTACACCTTC.

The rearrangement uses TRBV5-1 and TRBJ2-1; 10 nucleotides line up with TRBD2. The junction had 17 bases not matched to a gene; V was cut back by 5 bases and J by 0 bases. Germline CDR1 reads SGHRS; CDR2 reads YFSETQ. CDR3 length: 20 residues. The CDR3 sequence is CASRPDPGVAGGTSYNEQFF. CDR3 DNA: TGCGCCAGCAGACCCGACCCGGGGGTAGCGGGGGGCACCTCCTACAATGAGCAGTTCTTC. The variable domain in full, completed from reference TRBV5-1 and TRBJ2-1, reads KAGVTQTPRYLIKTRGQQVTLSCSPISGHRSVSWYQQTPGQGLQFLFEYFSETQRNKGNFPGRFSGRQFSNSRSEMNVSTLELGDSALYLCASRPDPGVAGGTSYNEQFFGPGTRLTVL.

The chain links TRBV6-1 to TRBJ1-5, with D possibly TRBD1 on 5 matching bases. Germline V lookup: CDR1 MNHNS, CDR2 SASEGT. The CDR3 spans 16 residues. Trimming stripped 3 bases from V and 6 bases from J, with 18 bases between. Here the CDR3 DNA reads TGTGCCAGCAGTGACGTGGGAAGAAGGGGCATTCAGCCCCAGCATTTT. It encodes CASSDVGRRGIQPQHF.

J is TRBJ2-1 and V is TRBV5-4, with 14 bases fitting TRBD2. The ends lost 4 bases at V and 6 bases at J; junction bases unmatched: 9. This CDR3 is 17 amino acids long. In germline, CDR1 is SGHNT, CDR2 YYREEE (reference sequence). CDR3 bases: TGTGCCAGCAGCACCCCGACTAGCGGGAGGGAATCCAATGAGCAGTTCTTC. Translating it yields CASSTPTSGRESNEQFF.

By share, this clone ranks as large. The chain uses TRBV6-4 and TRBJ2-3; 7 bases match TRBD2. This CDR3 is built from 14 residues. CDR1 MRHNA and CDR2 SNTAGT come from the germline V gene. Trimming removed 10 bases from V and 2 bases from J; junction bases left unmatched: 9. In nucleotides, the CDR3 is TGTGCCACCGGCGATGGGGGGGACACAGATACGCAGTATTTT. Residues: CATGDGGDTDTQYF.

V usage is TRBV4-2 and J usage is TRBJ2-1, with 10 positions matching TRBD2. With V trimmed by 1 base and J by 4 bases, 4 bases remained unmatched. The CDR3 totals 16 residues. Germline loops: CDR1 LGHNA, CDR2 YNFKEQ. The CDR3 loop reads CASSQASGRGYNEQFF. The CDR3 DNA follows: TGTGCCAGCAGCCAAGCGAGCGGGAGGGGTTACAATGAGCAGTTCTTC.

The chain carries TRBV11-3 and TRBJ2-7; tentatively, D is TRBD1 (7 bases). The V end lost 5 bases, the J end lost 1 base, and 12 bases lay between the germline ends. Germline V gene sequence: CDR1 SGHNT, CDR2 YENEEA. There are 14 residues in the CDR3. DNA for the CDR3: TGTGCCAGCAGCGCGGGACAGTTTTCCTACGAGCAGTACTTC. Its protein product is CASSAGQFSYEQYF.

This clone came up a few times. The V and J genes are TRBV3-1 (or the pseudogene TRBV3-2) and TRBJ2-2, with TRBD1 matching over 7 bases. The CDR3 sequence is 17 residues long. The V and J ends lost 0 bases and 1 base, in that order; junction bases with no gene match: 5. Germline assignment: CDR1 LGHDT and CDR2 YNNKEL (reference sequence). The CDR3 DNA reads TGTGCCAGCAGCCAAGATGGGACAGAAGTGAACACCGGGGAGCTGTTTTTT. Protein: CASSQDGTEVNTGELFF.